This TCR beta chain was obtained from a study of siplizumab effects on memory and regulatory T cells. V was shortened by 4 bases and J by 4 bases, with 5 bases between the two germline ends. This CDR3 comprises 11 residues. Germline CDR1 reads GTSNPN; CDR2 reads SVGIG (reference sequence). TCRdb's copy holds only in-frame clones and misses some; the assay was immunoSEQ multiplex PCR. This sample carries about 91,000 clones, roughly 95% of them seen once, and the ten largest clones take approximately 0.031%. The study's findings and limits: Greater diversity than memory cells seemed evident in naive T cells, which also appeared to be major alloresponse contributors.

This clone was detected a few times. Its cognate antigen is unknown. This TCR was recovered from a human donor in good health. This chain uses TRBV30 with TRBJ1-5, with D perhaps matching TRBD1 (5 bases). The sequenced material came from naive CD4+ T cells sorted from blood. The CDR3: CAWKGNQPQHF. Here the CDR3 DNA reads TGTGCCTGGAAGGGGAATCAGCCCCAGCATTTT.